These 5 T cell receptor beta chains were sequenced from one sample in a study of radiotherapy plus CTLA-4 blockade in lung cancer. The method was immunoSEQ multiplex PCR; TCRdb's version includes in-frame clones alone and lacks a portion of them. The sample holds 9,500 to 15,000 clones, under 90% seen once. Sequenced here: peripheral blood, sampled from a patient treated with radiotherapy plus ipilimumab. These receptors all come from a human donor with non-small cell lung cancer that progressed on radiotherapy plus ipilimumab.

The chain links TRBV7-2 to TRBJ2-1, with 7 bases matching TRBD2. Looked up from germline, CDR1 is SGHTA and CDR2 is FQGNSA. J gave up 4 bases and V 4 bases, and 7 bases lay outside the gene matches. The CDR3 contains 15 residues. The DNA of the CDR3 is TGTGCCAGCAGCTCCGGACTAGGGGCGTACAATGAGCAGTTCTTC. Its protein is CASSSGLGAYNEQFF.

The rearrangement links TRBV2 to TRBJ2-3, with 9 bases lining up with TRBD1. V lost 6 bases, J lost 3 bases, and 10 bases stayed unmatched. The CDR3 runs 16 residues. Germline-derived CDR1 and CDR2 are SNHLY and FYNNEI. The CDR3 region has the DNA TGTGCCAGCAGGGATGGACAGGGGATTAGAACAGATACGCAGTATTTT. As protein: CASRDGQGIRTDTQYF.

The chain couples TRBV2 to TRBJ2-1; TRBD2 matches at 11 bases. This CDR3 has 20 residues. Germline V gene data show CDR1 as SNHLY and CDR2 as FYNNEI. V gave up 7 bases and J gave up 4 bases; unmatched junction bases: 21. The CDR3 protein is CASTPTWELAGGRSYNEQFF. The CDR3 bases are TGTGCCAGCACCCCTACCTGGGAGCTAGCGGGGGGTCGCTCTTACAATGAGCAGTTCTTC.

V is TRBV9 and J is TRBJ2-3; D assignment may be TRBD1 or TRBD2 (5 bases each). The CDR3 has 14 amino acids. Germline V gene lookup returns CDR1 SGDLS and CDR2 YYNGEE. Trimming removed 4 bases from V and 2 bases from J, with 11 bases in between. The CDR3 here is CASSRDGYTDTQYF. In DNA, the CDR3 is TGTGCCAGCAGCCGGGACGGATACACAGATACGCAGTATTTT.

This chain uses TRBV7-2 with TRBJ2-2; 8 positions match TRBD1. Germline loops: CDR1 SGHTA, CDR2 FQGNSA. V gave up 4 bases and J gave up 1 base; unmatched junction bases: 2. The CDR3 is 15 residues long. Written as DNA, the CDR3 is TGTGCCAGCAGCTCCGGACAGGGGAACACCGGGGAGCTGTTTTTT. This encodes CASSSGQGNTGELFF.